Listed below are T cell receptor beta chains from one sample, sequenced in a study of response to subunit inactivated influenza vaccine. One entry per CDR3 protein results from TCRdb running MiXCR on the RT-PCR reads. The sample gives roughly 650,000 distinct CDR3 sequences, 15% to 19% of which show up once; around a tenth is in the top ten. The sample here was PBMCs from blood, taken about 12 days after vaccination. The receptors derive from a man in his fifties who received an inactivated influenza vaccine. The CDR3 runs from the conserved cysteine through the conserved F or W. The D gene is left open where the match is weak. Clone size is not always given. Where it is, it says once, few, many or a class for expanded clones.

TRBJ2-3,TRBV6-1,many,TRBD1,CASSAQGQGAKRDTQYF,TGTGCCAGCAGTGCCCAGGGACAGGGGGCGAAGAGGGATACGCAGTATTTT
TRBJ1-2,TRBV12-3/TRBV12-4,few,.,CASSLLNYGYTF,TGTGCCAGCAGTCTTCTCAACTATGGCTACACCTTC
TRBJ2-1,TRBV20-1,few,TRBD2,CSAPRLAGGHVEQFF,TGCAGTGCTCCTAGATTAGCGGGGGGGCATGTTGAGCAGTTCTTC
TRBJ2-7,TRBV14,few,.,CASSTRTTSREQYF,TGTGCCAGCAGCACGCGGACGACGTCTCGGGAGCAGTACTTC
TRBJ2-7,TRBV6-5,few,TRBD1,CASSSGQGFSYEQYF,TGTGCCAGCAGTTCGGGACAGGGTTTTTCCTACGAGCAGTACTTC
TRBJ1-1,TRBV7-2,few,TRBD1,CASSSSGTGRAEAFF,TGTGCCAGCAGCTCCTCCGGGACAGGGAGGGCTGAAGCTTTCTTT
TRBJ1-5,TRBV7-8,.,.,CASSSTLTGGQPQHF,TGTGCCAGCAGCTCAACTTTGACTGGGGGGCAGCCCCAGCATTTT
TRBJ2-7,TRBV29-1,few,.,CSVAKGISGYEQYF,TGCAGCGTTGCCAAGGGCATTTCGGGCTACGAGCAGTACTTC
TRBJ1-5,TRBV5-1,.,.,CASSLSLGDQPQHF,TGCGCCAGCAGCTTATCTCTGGGGGATCAGCCCCAGCATTTT
TRBJ2-3,TRBV30,few,TRBD2,CAWRPSGGFTDTQYF,TGTGCCTGGAGGCCTAGCGGGGGATTCACAGATACGCAGTATTTT
TRBJ2-3,TRBV6-1,few,.,CASSPLITDTQYF,TGTGCCAGCAGTCCCTTGATCACAGATACGCAGTATTTT
TRBJ2-1,TRBV14,.,.,CASSQGQFLREGSYNEQFF,TGTGCCAGCAGCCAAGGACAGTTTCTTCGAGAGGGCTCCTACAATGAGCAGTTCTTC
TRBJ2-7,TRBV5-6,.,TRBD1,CASSLSGTDYEQYF,TGTGCCAGCAGTCTATCCGGGACAGACTACGAGCAGTACTTC
TRBJ1-4,TRBV2,few,.,CASSESWLWGEKLFF,TGTGCCAGCAGTGAATCCTGGCTTTGGGGGGAAAAACTGTTTTTT
TRBJ1-3,TRBV6-5,few,.,CASISSGNTIYF,TGTGCCAGCATTTCCTCTGGAAACACCATATATTTT
TRBJ2-2,TRBV4-3,.,.,CASSPMKIGASGGELFF,TGCGCCAGCAGCCCTATGAAGATAGGGGCCAGCGGCGGGGAGCTGTTTTTT
TRBJ1-1,TRBV20-1,many,.,CSAGVGSTNTEAFF,TGCAGTGCTGGAGTCGGAAGCACGAACACTGAAGCTTTCTTT
TRBJ1-5,TRBV30,.,.,CAWSVQGVGPQHF,TGTGCCTGGAGTGTACAGGGAGTCGGGCCCCAGCATTTT
TRBJ2-1,TRBV12-3/TRBV12-4,.,TRBD1,CASSLYGTGRTSYNEQFF,TGTGCCAGCAGTCTATACGGGACAGGACGGACCTCCTACAATGAGCAGTTCTTC
TRBJ2-1,TRBV27,.,TRBD2,CASSPGTRSVQEQFF,TGTGCCAGCAGTCCCGGGACTAGATCAGTTCAGGAGCAGTTCTTC
TRBJ2-3,TRBV4-3,few,TRBD1,CASSQGYRDRSTDTQYF,TGCGCCAGCAGCCAAGGGTACCGGGACAGAAGCACAGATACGCAGTATTTT
TRBJ1-1,TRBV20-1,.,.,CSARGGRGTEAFF,TGCAGTGCTAGAGGGGGAAGGGGCACTGAAGCTTTCTTT
TRBJ2-5,TRBV5-5,.,.,CASSLEVAQIQETQYF,TGTGCCAGCAGCTTGGAGGTTGCGCAGATCCAAGAGACCCAGTACTTC
TRBJ2-7,TRBV7-8,.,TRBD1,CASSQSTGYEQYF,TGTGCCAGCAGCCAGTCGACAGGGTACGAGCAGTACTTC
TRBJ2-5,TRBV28,few,TRBD2,CASSLITGGPYETQYF,TGTGCCAGCAGTTTAATTACGGGAGGGCCTTACGAGACCCAGTACTTC
TRBJ2-7,TRBV27,.,TRBD1,CASSLSPQGMVYEQYF,TGTGCCAGCAGTTTATCCCCACAGGGGATGGTCTACGAGCAGTACTTC
TRBJ2-1,TRBV6-2/TRBV6-3,few,TRBD2,CASSHPGLASEQFF,TGTGCCAGCAGTCATCCGGGACTAGCGAGTGAGCAGTTCTTC
TRBJ2-1,TRBV6-2/TRBV6-3,.,TRBD2,CASSERGVTAEQFF,TGTGCCAGCAGTGAGCGGGGGGTAACGGCTGAGCAGTTCTTC
TRBJ1-1,TRBV5-4,few,.,CASSFQGGSGTEAFF,TGTGCCAGCAGCTTCCAGGGAGGGTCAGGCACTGAAGCTTTCTTT
TRBJ1-1,TRBV27,few,.,CASRGPMNTEAFF,TGTGCCAGCAGGGGACCCATGAACACTGAAGCTTTCTTT
TRBJ2-5,TRBV21-1,.,.,CASSKGWERGHHQETQYF,TGTGCCAGCAGCAAAGGTTGGGAAAGGGGACACCACCAAGAGACCCAGTACTTC
TRBJ1-5,TRBV3-1,.,.,CASSQEDQPQHF,TGTGCCAGCAGCCAAGAGGATCAGCCCCAGCATTTT
TRBJ1-2,TRBV11-2,.,TRBD1,CASSLAGQLNYGYTF,TGTGCCAGCAGCTTAGCGGGACAGCTTAACTATGGCTACACCTTC
TRBJ2-5,TRBV20-1,few,TRBD2,CSAVPAGGYQETQYF,TGCAGTGCCGTCCCAGCGGGAGGGTACCAAGAGACCCAGTACTTC
TRBJ1-2,TRBV28,few,TRBD1,CASSFGTGGHYGYTF,TGTGCCAGCAGTTTTGGGACAGGGGGCCACTATGGCTACACCTTC
TRBJ2-3,TRBV5-1,.,TRBD2,CASSLNLAGGGDTQYF,TGCGCCAGCAGCTTGAACCTAGCGGGAGGGGGGGATACGCAGTATTTT
TRBJ1-5,TRBV15,many,.,CATSRDGYATVNQPQHF,TGTGCCACCAGCAGAGATGGTTATGCGACAGTCAATCAGCCCCAGCATTTT
TRBJ1-2,TRBV7-8,few,.,CASSPLGLVYGYTF,TGTGCCAGCTCCCCGTTGGGGCTCGTCTATGGCTACACCTTC
TRBJ2-6,TRBV29-1,.,TRBD1,CSVRGQTDSGANVLTF,TGCAGCGTGAGGGGACAGACCGACTCTGGGGCCAACGTCCTGACTTTC
TRBJ2-5,TRBV30,.,TRBD1,CAWRGTGLGQTQYF,TGTGCCTGGAGAGGGACAGGGCTGGGACAGACCCAGTACTTC
TRBJ2-1,TRBV6-2/TRBV6-3,.,TRBD2,CASSALGSGGYNEQFF,TGTGCCAGCAGTGCCTTGGGTAGCGGGGGGTACAATGAGCAGTTCTTC
TRBJ2-2,TRBV5-1,few,.,CASRRDGTGELFF,TGCGCCAGCAGAAGGGATGGCACCGGGGAGCTGTTTTTT
TRBJ2-7,TRBV6-1,few,TRBD2,CASSNGPTSGNEQYF,TGTGCCAGCAGCAACGGCCCGACTAGCGGGAACGAGCAGTACTTC
TRBJ1-6,TRBV7-9,many,.,CASSGNSGTKYSPLHF,TGTGCCAGCAGCGGCAATTCCGGGACAAAATATTCACCCCTCCACTTT
TRBJ2-7,TRBV10-3,.,.,CAIRESGGENEQYF,TGTGCCATCAGGGAAAGCGGAGGGGAAAACGAGCAGTACTTC
TRBJ2-1,TRBV4-2,.,.,CASSQPPGQAYNEQFF,TGTGCCAGCAGCCAACCTCCGGGACAAGCCTACAATGAGCAGTTCTTC
TRBJ2-2,TRBV9,few,TRBD1,CASSVNRGLGELFF,TGTGCCAGCAGCGTAAACAGGGGGCTCGGGGAGCTGTTTTTT
TRBJ2-7,TRBV4-1,.,TRBD2,CASSQVASGATYEQYF,TGCGCCAGCAGCCAGGTCGCTAGCGGGGCTACCTACGAGCAGTACTTC
TRBJ2-1,TRBV7-9,many,TRBD2,CAGWVAGVQFF,TGTGCCGGTTGGGTAGCGGGAGTACAGTTCTTC
TRBJ2-7,TRBV20-1,many,.,CSARTAYEQYF,TGCAGTGCCCGGACAGCTTACGAGCAGTACTTC